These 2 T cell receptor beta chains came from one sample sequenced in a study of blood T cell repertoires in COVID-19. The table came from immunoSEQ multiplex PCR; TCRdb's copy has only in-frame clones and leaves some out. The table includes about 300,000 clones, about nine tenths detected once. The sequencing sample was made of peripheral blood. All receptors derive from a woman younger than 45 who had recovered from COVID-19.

This CDR3 is CASSPGQGVNYGYTF. For the CDR3, the DNA is TGCGCCAGCAGCCCGGGACAGGGTGTCAACTATGGCTACACCTTC. The chain combines TRBV5-1 with TRBJ1-2; TRBD1 aligns across 9 bases. This CDR3 comprises 15 residues. The J segment lost 2 bases and the V segment lost 4 bases, leaving 6 bases of the junction unmatched. The germline V gene has CDR1 SGHRS and CDR2 YFSETQ.

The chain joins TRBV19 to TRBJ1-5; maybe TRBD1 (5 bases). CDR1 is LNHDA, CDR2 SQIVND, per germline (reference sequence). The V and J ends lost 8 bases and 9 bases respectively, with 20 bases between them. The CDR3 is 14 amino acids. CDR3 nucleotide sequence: TGTGCCAGTGGGCATGGAGGGGCCCTGGGGCCCCAGCATTTT. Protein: CASGHGGALGPQHF.